This paragraph reports one T cell receptor (beta chain). This sample stems from a study of blood T cell repertoires in COVID-19. Study information: Whether acute or convalescent, the COVID-19 samples came from the United States, Italy and Spain. From T cells, B-cell-depleted T cells, or PBMCs came the material, which was cDNA or gDNA.

Authors' processing steps: Nucleated cell counts were estimated from reference gene primer amplification. Repertoires were generated with immunoSEQ multiplex PCR, while TCRdb's copy carries only in-frame clones and drops some. V and J calls and clone size are as listed in that table; D and trimming were resolved from the DNA. In the table there are 90,000 to 110,000 clones, approximately 80% of which are singletons. In germline, CDR1 is MGHRA, CDR2 YSYEKL. V gave up 2 bases and J gave up 0 bases, with 11 bases separating them. The CDR3 sequence is 16 residues long. The sequencing sample was made of peripheral blood. The receptor was isolated from a woman aged 45-60 years with acute or convalescent COVID-19. V gene TRBV4-1 combines with J gene TRBJ2-4; D is ambiguous. CDR3 in DNA: TGCGCCAGCAGCCAACTTTTAGATTTAGCCAAAAACATTCAGTACTTC. Translating it yields CASSQLLDLAKNIQYF.